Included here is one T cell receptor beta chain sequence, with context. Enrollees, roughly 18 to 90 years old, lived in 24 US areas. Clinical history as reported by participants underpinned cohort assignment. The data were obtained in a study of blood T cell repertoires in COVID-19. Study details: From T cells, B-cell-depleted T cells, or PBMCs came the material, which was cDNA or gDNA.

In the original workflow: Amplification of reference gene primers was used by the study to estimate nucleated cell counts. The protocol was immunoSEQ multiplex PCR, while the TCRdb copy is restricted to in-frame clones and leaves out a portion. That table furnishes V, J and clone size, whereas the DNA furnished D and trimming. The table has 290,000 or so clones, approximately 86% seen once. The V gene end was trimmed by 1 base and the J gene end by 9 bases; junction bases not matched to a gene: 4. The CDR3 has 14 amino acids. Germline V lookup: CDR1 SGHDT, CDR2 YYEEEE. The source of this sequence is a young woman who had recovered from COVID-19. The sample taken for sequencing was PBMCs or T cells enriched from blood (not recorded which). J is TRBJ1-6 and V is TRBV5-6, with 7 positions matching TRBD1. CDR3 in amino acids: CASSLWTGPSPLHF. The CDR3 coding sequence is TGTGCCAGCAGCTTGTGGACAGGTCCTTCACCCCTCCACTTT.